The next 18 T cell receptor beta chains were all read from a single sample in a study of blood T cell repertoires in COVID-19. Clones were read by immunoSEQ multiplex PCR, and TCRdb kept only the in-frame ones, dropping some. The profile covers about 86,000 clones, with around 80% appearing a single time and roughly 32% taken by the ten largest. The sequenced sample was peripheral blood. The receptors derive from a woman of 80 years or more with active or convalescent COVID-19.

The V call is TRBV4-1, the J call TRBJ2-1; 7 bases are shared with TRBD1. The V segment lost 1 base and the J segment 6 bases; nucleotides outside the gene matches: 6. The CDR3 consists of 15 residues. CDR1 and CDR2 (germline): MGHRA, YSYEKL. The DNA for the CDR3 is TGCGCCAGCAGCCAAGTGGGACAGATATTCAATGAGCAGTTCTTC. It yields the protein CASSQVGQIFNEQFF.

V usage is TRBV4-1 and J usage is TRBJ2-6, with TRBD1 identical over 8 bases. V lost 5 bases to trimming and J lost 1 base; unmatched junction nucleotides: 4. This CDR3 is 16 amino acids long. CDR1 and CDR2 (germline): MGHRA, YSYEKL. The CDR3 DNA sequence: TGCGCCAGCAGCTACAGACAGGGGTCTGGGGCCAACGTCCTGACTTTC. Protein: CASSYRQGSGANVLTF.

This sequence joins TRBV19 and TRBJ1-1; tentative D call: TRBD1 (6 bases). This CDR3 is built from 13 residues. CDR1 is LNHDA, CDR2 SQIVND, per germline (reference sequence). V lost 6 bases and J lost 1, with 9 bases in between. The CDR3 is CASSVQGNTEAFF. The CDR3 DNA sequence: TGTGCCAGTAGCGTACAGGGGAACACTGAAGCTTTCTTT.

The chain links TRBV7-9 to TRBJ2-1, with D possibly TRBD2 on 5 matching bases. Trimming shortened V by 3 bases and J by 7 bases, and 7 bases separated the two germline ends. This CDR3 is built from 12 residues. Germline V gene lookup returns CDR1 SEHNR and CDR2 FQNEAQ (reference sequence). This CDR3 is CASSFTRNEQFF. DNA of the CDR3: TGTGCCAGCAGCTTCACTAGGAATGAGCAGTTCTTC.

The genes are TRBV28 and TRBJ2-7, with D possibly TRBD2 on 5 matching bases. V was trimmed by 7 bases and J by 2 bases, leaving 15 bases between them. The germline V gene encodes CDR1 MDHEN and CDR2 SYDVKM. CDR3 length equals 14 residues. The CDR3 protein is CASTTQAATYEQYF. The CDR3 DNA sequence: TGTGCCAGCACCACTCAAGCGGCAACCTACGAGCAGTACTTC.

The rearrangement joins TRBV21-1 to TRBJ2-2; the D segment call TRBD1 is taken from the table without a DNA check. TRBV21-1 corresponds to a pseudogene. CDR3 length: 18 amino acids. The CDR3 nucleotides are TGTGCCAGCACTCGGTTAAACGGGACAGGTGCCCCCCCCGGGGAGCTGTTTTTT. Amino acid sequence: CASTRLNGTGAPPGELFF.

V is TRBV19 and J is TRBJ2-5, with 9 bases that match TRBD1. This CDR3 is 15 amino acids long. Germline V gene data show CDR1 as LNHDA and CDR2 as SQIVND (reference sequence). Trimming at V came to 4 bases and at J to 6 bases, leaving 9 bases not matched to a gene. Here the CDR3 DNA reads TGTGCCAGTAGTAAACCGGGACAGGGTGGAAAGACCCAGTACTTC. This codes for CASSKPGQGGKTQYF.

The rearrangement uses TRBV6-1 and TRBJ2-3; D call uncertain. Germline assignment: CDR1 MNHNS and CDR2 SASEGT. The V end lost 2 bases, the J end lost 3 bases, and 9 bases lay between the germline ends. The CDR3 is 14 amino acids. CDR3 sequence reads: CASSEWQITDTQYF. The CDR3 bases are TGTGCCAGCAGTGAATGGCAGATTACAGATACGCAGTATTTT.

The genes are TRBV5-1 and TRBJ1-1; D not certain. Germline values: CDR1 SGHRS, CDR2 YFSETQ. V lost 0 bases, J lost 6 bases, and 15 bases lay in between. The CDR3 totals 15 residues. The chain's CDR3 is CASSLATSTKAEAFF. The CDR3 bases are TGCGCCAGCAGCTTGGCGACAAGTACGAAGGCTGAAGCTTTCTTT.

This clone turned up a few times. V gene TRBV5-1 combines with J gene TRBJ2-3, with TRBD1 matching 7 bases. The germline V gene encodes CDR1 SGHRS and CDR2 YFSETQ. Trimming at V came to 0 bases and at J to 5 bases, leaving 0 bases not matched to a gene. This CDR3 is 13 amino acids long. The CDR3 sequence: CASSLDRGDTQYF. The CDR3 DNA reads as TGCGCCAGCAGCTTGGACAGGGGAGATACGCAGTATTTT. The variable domain in full, with the rest retrieved from reference TRBV5-1 and TRBJ2-3, is KAGVTQTPRYLIKTRGQQVTLSCSPISGHRSVSWYQQTPGQGLQFLFEYFSETQRNKGNFPGRFSGRQFSNSRSEMNVSTLELGDSALYLCASSLDRGDTQYFGPGTRLTVL.

The chain joins TRBV5-1 to TRBJ2-2; 13 bases agree with TRBD2. This CDR3 is built from 17 residues. Germline V gene lookup returns CDR1 SGHRS and CDR2 YFSETQ. V trimming: 3 bases; J trimming: 5 bases; junction bases outside the gene matches: 7. In nucleotides, the CDR3 is TGCGCCAGCAGCTCACTAGCGGGGGGGCCGGGAACCGGGGAGCTGTTTTTT. It specifies CASSSLAGGPGTGELFF.

CDR3 DNA: TGTGCCAGCAGCGGTAGGTGGGCGGGTGAGCAGTTCTTC. Protein sequence: CASSGRWAGEQFF. The chain uses TRBV9 and TRBJ2-1; perhaps TRBD2 as D (5 bases). V was shortened by 3 bases and J by 9 bases, with 13 bases between the two germline ends. Looked up from germline, CDR1 is SGDLS and CDR2 is YYNGEE. The CDR3 is 13 amino acids.

A single count supports this clone. The chain uses TRBV9 and TRBJ2-2, with D perhaps matching TRBD2 (5 bases). Per germline, CDR1 SGDLS and CDR2 YYNGEE. V dropped 4 bases and J dropped 6 bases, with 13 bases sitting between them. The CDR3 runs to 14 residues. The CDR3 sequence is CASSTTSLPGELFF. In DNA form, the CDR3 reads TGTGCCAGCAGCACTACTAGTTTGCCCGGGGAGCTGTTTTTT.

A single count supports this clone. CDR3 sequence reads: CASSLAGGRNTGELFF. Here the CDR3 DNA reads TGCGCCAGCAGCTTGGCGGGGGGCCGGAACACCGGGGAGCTGTTTTTT. The chain uses TRBV5-1 and TRBJ2-2, with TRBD2 as a possible D gene (7 bases). This CDR3 is 16 amino acids long. The ends were cut back, 0 bases at V and 1 base at J, with 10 bases in the middle. Germline loops: CDR1 SGHRS, CDR2 YFSETQ. The full variable domain, in which reference TRBV5-1 and TRBJ2-2 provide the parts outside the CDR3, is KAGVTQTPRYLIKTRGQQVTLSCSPISGHRSVSWYQQTPGQGLQFLFEYFSETQRNKGNFPGRFSGRQFSNSRSEMNVSTLELGDSALYLCASSLAGGRNTGELFFGEGSRLTVL.

This chain joins TRBV29-1 and TRBJ2-1; 7 bases line up with TRBD2. Germline assignment: CDR1 SQVTM and CDR2 ANQGSEA. The CDR3 covers 14 residues. V lost 7 bases, J lost 7 bases, and 13 bases stayed unmatched. The CDR3 is CSASGSGITNEQFF. CDR3 nucleotides: TGCAGCGCCAGTGGGAGCGGGATTACGAATGAGCAGTTCTTC.

V usage is TRBV10-3 and J usage is TRBJ2-1; TRBD1 agrees at 8 bases. The CDR3 sequence is 15 residues long. Trimming removed 5 bases from V and 4 bases from J; junction bases left unmatched: 7. Germline assignment: CDR1 ENHRY and CDR2 SYGVKD. The CDR3 DNA follows: TGTGCCATCAGTAAAGAGGGGACAGGTTACAATGAGCAGTTCTTC. It codes for CAISKEGTGYNEQFF.

V is TRBV28 and J is TRBJ2-7; 9 bases are shared with TRBD1. The CDR3 extends over 16 amino acids. V was pared by 5 bases and J by 5 bases, with 13 bases of the junction left unmatched. Per germline, CDR1 MDHEN and CDR2 SYDVKM. CDR3 coding DNA: TGTGCCAGCAGTACGATCCCGGGACAGGGTGGCAACGAGCAGTACTTC. Its protein product is CASSTIPGQGGNEQYF.

The chain uses TRBV18 and TRBJ2-1, with 15 nucleotides matching TRBD2. This CDR3 has 16 residues. Germline loops: CDR1 KGHSH, CDR2 LQKENI. V dropped 4 bases and J dropped 10; count of bases not matched to a gene: 8. CDR3 sequence reads: CASSQGLAGGQDEQFF. In DNA, the CDR3 is TGTGCCAGCTCACAAGGACTAGCGGGAGGGCAGGACGAGCAGTTCTTC.